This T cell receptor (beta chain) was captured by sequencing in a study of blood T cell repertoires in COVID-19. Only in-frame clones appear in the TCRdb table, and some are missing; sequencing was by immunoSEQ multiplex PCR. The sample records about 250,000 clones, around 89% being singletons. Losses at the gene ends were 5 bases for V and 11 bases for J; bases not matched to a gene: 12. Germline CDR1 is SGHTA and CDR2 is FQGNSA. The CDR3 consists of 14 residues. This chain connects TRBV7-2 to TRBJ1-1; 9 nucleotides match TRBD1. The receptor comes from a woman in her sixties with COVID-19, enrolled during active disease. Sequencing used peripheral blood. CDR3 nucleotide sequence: TGTGCCAGCAGCGTACGACAGGGGGTTAATGGGGCTTTCTTT. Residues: CASSVRQGVNGAFF.